This section outlines one TCR beta chain sequence together with its context. This specimen comes from a study of cytomegalovirus exposure and HLA in healthy donors. Primers for the PCR totalled 60 Vbeta and 13 Jbeta. Generated by immunoSEQ multiplex PCR, the TCRdb table keeps only in-frame clones and is missing some. Among about 98,000 clones listed, roughly 77% were seen once. CDR1 is SGHTA and CDR2 is FQGNSA in the germline V gene. CDR3 length equals 13 residues. Sequenced material: PBMCs. The sequence was obtained from a man aged 40-50 years in good health and CMV-seronegative. The gene calls are TRBV7-2 and TRBJ2-5, with TRBD2 identical over 7 bases. TRBJ2-7 explains the end of the DNA better; the J call may be wrong. The CDR3 here is CASTSGGSYEQYF. For the CDR3, the DNA is TGTGCCAGCACCTCCGGGGGGAGCTACGAGCAGTACTTC.